A selection of T cell receptor beta chains follows, all from one sample in a study of CD8 T cells in ankylosing spondylitis. Using its own MiXCR run on the 5' RACE reads, TCRdb lists one record per CDR3 protein. The sample lists 200,000 to 250,000 distinct CDR3 sequences, around 11% occurring once. The sample taken for sequencing was blood, either unsorted or a sorted T cell fraction (not recorded which). These receptors originate from a male donor with ankylosing spondylitis or in good health (not recorded which). Each CDR3 is given with its conserved first and last residue. The D gene is left open where the match is weak. Where a row states a size, it is once, few, many or the class of an expanded clone; other rows omit it.

j_gene: TRBJ2-7
d_gene: -
abundance: many
len: 15
v_gene: TRBV12-3/TRBV12-4
CDR3nt: TGTGCCAGCAGTTTAGGTGGGCTAGCCCGCTACGAGCAGTACTTC
CDR3aa: CASSLGGLARYEQYF

j_gene: TRBJ2-7
d_gene: -
abundance: many
len: 13
v_gene: TRBV5-1
CDR3nt: TGCGCCAGCAGCCCGGACGGGTCCTACGAGCAGTACTTC
CDR3aa: CASSPDGSYEQYF

j_gene: TRBJ1-1
d_gene: TRBD1
abundance: few
len: 16
v_gene: TRBV5-1
CDR3nt: TGCGCCAGCAGCTCCCCACAGGGGGCGCTGAACACTGAAGCTTTCTTT
CDR3aa: CASSSPQGALNTEAFF

j_gene: TRBJ2-7
d_gene: TRBD1
abundance: many
len: 14
v_gene: TRBV15
CDR3nt: TGTGCCACCAGTACCCGGACAGGACGCTACGAGCAGTACTTC
CDR3aa: CATSTRTGRYEQYF

j_gene: TRBJ2-1
d_gene: -
abundance: many
len: 15
v_gene: TRBV5-1
CDR3nt: TGCGCCAGCAGCTTGGTCGGGCGGGACTCGGATGAGCAGTTCTTC
CDR3aa: CASSLVGRDSDEQFF

j_gene: TRBJ2-3
d_gene: TRBD1
abundance: many
len: 16
v_gene: TRBV7-8
CDR3nt: TGTGCCAGCAGCGAAGGGACAGACCTTGGCACAGATACGCAGTATTTT
CDR3aa: CASSEGTDLGTDTQYF

j_gene: TRBJ1-2
d_gene: -
abundance: many
len: 15
v_gene: TRBV5-5
CDR3nt: TGTGCCAGCAGCTTGGGGCCCGACGGCGTAAATGGCTACACCTTC
CDR3aa: CASSLGPDGVNGYTF

j_gene: TRBJ2-3
d_gene: TRBD1
abundance: many
len: 14
v_gene: TRBV5-1
CDR3nt: TGCGCCAGCGCTACCGGGACAGACACAGATACGCAGTATTTT
CDR3aa: CASATGTDTDTQYF

j_gene: TRBJ2-1
d_gene: TRBD1
abundance: many
len: 15
v_gene: TRBV9
CDR3nt: TGTGCCAGCAGCCCAGAGGGACAGTTATACAATGAGCAGTTCTTC
CDR3aa: CASSPEGQLYNEQFF

j_gene: TRBJ2-5
d_gene: TRBD2
abundance: few
len: 16
v_gene: TRBV18
CDR3nt: TGTGCCAGCTCCCTGTTTAGCGGGAGGGCCGCAGAGACCCAGTACTTC
CDR3aa: CASSLFSGRAAETQYF

j_gene: TRBJ1-2
d_gene: -
abundance: many
len: 13
v_gene: TRBV5-1
CDR3nt: TGCGCCAGCAGCTTGGCGAGGTACTATGGCTACACCTTC
CDR3aa: CASSLARYYGYTF

j_gene: TRBJ2-3
d_gene: -
abundance: many
len: 15
v_gene: TRBV4-2
CDR3nt: TGTGCCAGCAGCCAGGTGGGGGGGCCCGCAGATACGCAGTATTTT
CDR3aa: CASSQVGGPADTQYF

j_gene: TRBJ2-3
d_gene: TRBD2
abundance: many
len: 14
v_gene: TRBV18
CDR3nt: TGTGCCAGCTCACCGGGACTAGCGGCAGATACGCAGTATTTT
CDR3aa: CASSPGLAADTQYF

j_gene: TRBJ2-7
d_gene: -
abundance: -
len: 11
v_gene: TRBV29-1
CDR3nt: TGCAGCGTTGAAGCGGATTACGAGCAGTACTTC
CDR3aa: CSVEADYEQYF

j_gene: TRBJ2-1
d_gene: -
abundance: many
len: 13
v_gene: TRBV7-2
CDR3nt: TGTGCCAGCAGCGTTTCTAGTGGAAATGAGCAGTTCTTC
CDR3aa: CASSVSSGNEQFF

j_gene: TRBJ2-1
d_gene: -
abundance: -
len: 15
v_gene: TRBV6-1
CDR3nt: TGTGCCAGCAGTGCCGACTACAGCTCCTACAATGAGCAGTTCTTC
CDR3aa: CASSADYSSYNEQFF

j_gene: TRBJ2-1
d_gene: -
abundance: many
len: 14
v_gene: TRBV20-1
CDR3nt: TGCAGTGCTATCCGGGGAAGCTCCTACAATGAGCAGTTCTTC
CDR3aa: CSAIRGSSYNEQFF

j_gene: TRBJ2-7
d_gene: -
abundance: many
len: 16
v_gene: TRBV20-1
CDR3nt: TGCAGTGCCGGTACAAGAGGACGGAGTAGGACCTACGAGCAGTACTTC
CDR3aa: CSAGTRGRSRTYEQYF

j_gene: TRBJ2-4
d_gene: -
abundance: few
len: 15
v_gene: TRBV28
CDR3nt: TGTGCCAGCAGTTTTCTTTCCGGGGGCCAAAACATTCAGTACTTC
CDR3aa: CASSFLSGGQNIQYF

j_gene: TRBJ2-1
d_gene: -
abundance: many
len: 11
v_gene: TRBV6-6
CDR3nt: TGTGCCAGCCGGGACTACAATGAGCAGTTCTTC
CDR3aa: CASRDYNEQFF

j_gene: TRBJ1-5
d_gene: -
abundance: -
len: 15
v_gene: TRBV19
CDR3nt: TGTGCCAGTAGTATAGGGGACAAGGGCAATCAGCCCCAGCATTTT
CDR3aa: CASSIGDKGNQPQHF

j_gene: TRBJ2-5
d_gene: TRBD2
abundance: -
len: 17
v_gene: TRBV19
CDR3nt: TGTGCCAGTAGTATAGCTCTAGCGGGGACGTCTTGGGAGACCCAGTACTTC
CDR3aa: CASSIALAGTSWETQYF

j_gene: TRBJ2-7
d_gene: TRBD2
abundance: many
len: 16
v_gene: TRBV20-1
CDR3nt: TGCAGTGCCCCCCGACTAGCGCAGCCGATTGGGGACGAGCAGTACTTC
CDR3aa: CSAPRLAQPIGDEQYF

j_gene: TRBJ2-5
d_gene: -
abundance: -
len: 14
v_gene: TRBV7-9
CDR3nt: TGTGCCAGCAGCCCAGCCGGGATCCAAGAGACCCAGTACTTC
CDR3aa: CASSPAGIQETQYF

j_gene: TRBJ1-2
d_gene: -
abundance: many
len: 13
v_gene: TRBV5-1
CDR3nt: TGCGCCAGCAGAAGGGTCCCGGAGGAGGGCTACACCTTC
CDR3aa: CASRRVPEEGYTF

j_gene: TRBJ2-2
d_gene: TRBD2
abundance: many
len: 15
v_gene: TRBV25-1
CDR3nt: TGTGCCAGCAGTGGAAAATCTAGCGGGCTCGGGGAGCTGTTTTTT
CDR3aa: CASSGKSSGLGELFF

j_gene: TRBJ1-1
d_gene: -
abundance: many
len: 21
v_gene: TRBV4-1
CDR3nt: TGCGCCAGCAGCCAGGATACACGAAGACAGGACTTTAGAGTGGTTGGCACTGAAGCTTTCTTT
CDR3aa: CASSQDTRRQDFRVVGTEAFF

j_gene: TRBJ2-7
d_gene: TRBD1
abundance: -
len: 14
v_gene: TRBV28
CDR3nt: TGTGCCAGCAGTGGGGCCGGGACAGCTTACGAGCAGTACTTC
CDR3aa: CASSGAGTAYEQYF

j_gene: TRBJ1-4
d_gene: -
abundance: many
len: 14
v_gene: TRBV15
CDR3nt: TGTGCCACCGGAAAGGCCAGGGAGCATGAAAAACTGTTTTTT
CDR3aa: CATGKAREHEKLFF

j_gene: TRBJ1-2
d_gene: -
abundance: many
len: 15
v_gene: TRBV6-1
CDR3nt: TGTGCCAGCCGCCAGGGCCTCGACAGAGGCTATGGCTACACCTTC
CDR3aa: CASRQGLDRGYGYTF

j_gene: TRBJ2-2
d_gene: TRBD2
abundance: many
len: 17
v_gene: TRBV6-5
CDR3nt: TGTGCCAGCAGTTACCCACTAGCGGGGGGCCTCACCGGGGAGCTGTTTTTT
CDR3aa: CASSYPLAGGLTGELFF

j_gene: TRBJ2-4
d_gene: -
abundance: many
len: 14
v_gene: TRBV20-1
CDR3nt: TGCAGTGCTAGGGGGTTCTTGGCGGAAAACATTCAGTACTTC
CDR3aa: CSARGFLAENIQYF

j_gene: TRBJ2-7
d_gene: TRBD2
abundance: many
len: 15
v_gene: TRBV29-1
CDR3nt: TGCAGCGTCCTAGACAGGACTAGCGGAGGTCGGGAGCAGTACTTC
CDR3aa: CSVLDRTSGGREQYF

j_gene: TRBJ1-1
d_gene: -
abundance: few
len: 11
v_gene: TRBV20-1
CDR3nt: TGCAGTGCCCGTCGAGGGCCTGAAGCTTTCTTT
CDR3aa: CSARRGPEAFF

j_gene: TRBJ2-7
d_gene: TRBD1
abundance: few
len: 15
v_gene: TRBV29-1
CDR3nt: TGCAGCGTTGAAGTGGATAGGGGACAGCCCTACGAGCAGTACTTC
CDR3aa: CSVEVDRGQPYEQYF

j_gene: TRBJ1-1
d_gene: -
abundance: few
len: 12
v_gene: TRBV7-9
CDR3nt: TGTGCCAGCACCCCTCTGGTTCCTGAAGCTTTCTTT
CDR3aa: CASTPLVPEAFF

j_gene: TRBJ2-7
d_gene: -
abundance: -
len: 12
v_gene: TRBV28
CDR3nt: TGTGCCAGCAGTCTAAAGGGAGTCTGGCAGTACTTC
CDR3aa: CASSLKGVWQYF

j_gene: TRBJ2-1
d_gene: -
abundance: many
len: 17
v_gene: TRBV20-1
CDR3nt: TGCAGTGCTAGTAGGGACGGGGGGACAGTGATCGGCAATGAGCAGTTCTTC
CDR3aa: CSASRDGGTVIGNEQFF

j_gene: TRBJ2-1
d_gene: TRBD2
abundance: many
len: 14
v_gene: TRBV6-9
CDR3nt: TGTGCCAGCACCAATAGCGGGAACGACAATGAGCAGTTCTTC
CDR3aa: CASTNSGNDNEQFF

j_gene: TRBJ2-3
d_gene: TRBD2
abundance: few
len: 18
v_gene: TRBV11-1
CDR3nt: TGTGCCAGCGGCAATCCCTCTAGCGGGAGGGCCCTCGTAGATACGCAGTATTTT
CDR3aa: CASGNPSSGRALVDTQYF

j_gene: TRBJ1-6
d_gene: -
abundance: many
len: 16
v_gene: TRBV20-1
CDR3nt: TGCAGTGCTAGAGACGCCTTCAGCTCCTATAATTCACCCCTCCACTTT
CDR3aa: CSARDAFSSYNSPLHF

j_gene: TRBJ2-6
d_gene: -
abundance: -
len: 14
v_gene: TRBV5-1
CDR3nt: TGCGCCAGCAGCTACAACTCTGGGGCCAACGTCCTGACTTTC
CDR3aa: CASSYNSGANVLTF

j_gene: TRBJ2-3
d_gene: TRBD2
abundance: many
len: 18
v_gene: TRBV20-1
CDR3nt: TGCAGTGCCAAGACTAGCGATCCTACAAAGGGGTCCACAGATACGCAGTATTTT
CDR3aa: CSAKTSDPTKGSTDTQYF

j_gene: TRBJ2-2
d_gene: -
abundance: -
len: 13
v_gene: TRBV11-2
CDR3nt: TGTGCTTGGGGGCTAGGAAACACCGGGGAGCTGTTTTTT
CDR3aa: CAWGLGNTGELFF

j_gene: TRBJ1-2
d_gene: -
abundance: many
len: 11
v_gene: TRBV12-3/TRBV12-4
CDR3nt: TGTGCCAGCATCACGGGGGGTTTGCCCACCTTC
CDR3aa: CASITGGLPTF

j_gene: TRBJ2-3
d_gene: TRBD2
abundance: -
len: 18
v_gene: TRBV20-1
CDR3nt: TGCAGTGCTAGACTACTAGCGGGAGGGCCTTCGAGGACAGATACGCAGTATTTT
CDR3aa: CSARLLAGGPSRTDTQYF

j_gene: TRBJ2-1
d_gene: -
abundance: many
len: 11
v_gene: TRBV20-1
CDR3nt: TGCAGTGCTAGATCTTGGCGGGAGCAGTTCTTC
CDR3aa: CSARSWREQFF

j_gene: TRBJ2-5
d_gene: TRBD2
abundance: -
len: 19
v_gene: TRBV20-1
CDR3nt: TGCAGTGCTAGATCCTCGGTTGATAGCGGGGTCCTAACCGGGGAGACCCAGTACTTC
CDR3aa: CSARSSVDSGVLTGETQYF

j_gene: TRBJ2-3
d_gene: TRBD2
abundance: many
len: 16
v_gene: TRBV10-3
CDR3nt: TGTGCCATCAGTGAGTGGGGAGGGGCTGGCACAGATACGCAGTATTTT
CDR3aa: CAISEWGGAGTDTQYF

j_gene: TRBJ2-1
d_gene: TRBD2
abundance: many
len: 15
v_gene: TRBV6-4
CDR3nt: TGTGCCAGCAGTGATGGGCTAGCGGGAAACAATGAGCAGTTCTTC
CDR3aa: CASSDGLAGNNEQFF

j_gene: TRBJ2-1
d_gene: TRBD1
abundance: few
len: 15
v_gene: TRBV7-9
CDR3nt: TGTGCCAGCAGCTTGAGCGGGGACAGGGGTAATGAGCAGTTCTTC
CDR3aa: CASSLSGDRGNEQFF

j_gene: TRBJ2-1
d_gene: TRBD2
abundance: few
len: 15
v_gene: TRBV20-1
CDR3nt: TGCAGTGCTAGCAGGGGACTAGCGGGAATCAATGAGCAGTTCTTC
CDR3aa: CSASRGLAGINEQFF

j_gene: TRBJ2-1
d_gene: TRBD1
abundance: -
len: 15
v_gene: TRBV6-1
CDR3nt: TGTGCCAGCAGTGAAGGGACAGGGGGCCCTGAAGAGCAGTTCTTC
CDR3aa: CASSEGTGGPEEQFF

j_gene: TRBJ2-4
d_gene: -
abundance: many
len: 13
v_gene: TRBV29-1
CDR3nt: TGCAGCGTTGAGGCGGCAGGGTTAAACATTCAGTACTTC
CDR3aa: CSVEAAGLNIQYF

j_gene: TRBJ1-1
d_gene: -
abundance: many
len: 12
v_gene: TRBV29-1
CDR3nt: TGCAGCGTTGTGACAGGCAACACTGAAGCTTTCTTT
CDR3aa: CSVVTGNTEAFF

j_gene: TRBJ1-1
d_gene: -
abundance: many
len: 14
v_gene: TRBV6-1
CDR3nt: TGTGCCAGCAGCGACCCTGCGGTAAACACTGAAGCTTTCTTT
CDR3aa: CASSDPAVNTEAFF

j_gene: TRBJ1-2
d_gene: -
abundance: many
len: 13
v_gene: TRBV7-8
CDR3nt: TGTGCCAGCAGCTTAGCCACGGACTATGGCTACACCTTC
CDR3aa: CASSLATDYGYTF

j_gene: TRBJ1-2
d_gene: -
abundance: many
len: 14
v_gene: TRBV6-5
CDR3nt: TGTGCCAGCAGTTACGGGGGAAACAACTATGGCTACACCTTC
CDR3aa: CASSYGGNNYGYTF

j_gene: TRBJ2-5
d_gene: TRBD2
abundance: -
len: 16
v_gene: TRBV25-1
CDR3nt: TGTGCCAGCAGTGAACGTGGCGGGGGGAACCAAGAGACCCAGTACTTC
CDR3aa: CASSERGGGNQETQYF